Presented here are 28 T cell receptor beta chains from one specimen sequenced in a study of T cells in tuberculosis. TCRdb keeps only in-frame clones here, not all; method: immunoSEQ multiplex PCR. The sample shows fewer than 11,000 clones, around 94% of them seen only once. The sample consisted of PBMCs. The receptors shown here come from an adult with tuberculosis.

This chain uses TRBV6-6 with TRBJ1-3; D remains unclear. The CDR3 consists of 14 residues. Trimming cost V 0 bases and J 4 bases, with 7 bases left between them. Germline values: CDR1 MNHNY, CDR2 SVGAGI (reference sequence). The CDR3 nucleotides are TGTGCCAGCAGTTACTCCCCCGGGGGAAACACCATATATTTT. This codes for CASSYSPGGNTIYF.

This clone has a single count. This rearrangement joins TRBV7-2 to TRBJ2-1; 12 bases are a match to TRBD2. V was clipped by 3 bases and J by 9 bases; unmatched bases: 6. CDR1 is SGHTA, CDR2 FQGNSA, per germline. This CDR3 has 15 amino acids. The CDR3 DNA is TGTGCCAGCAGCTTTACTAGCGGGGGGTCGGTTGAGCAGTTCTTC. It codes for CASSFTSGGSVEQFF.

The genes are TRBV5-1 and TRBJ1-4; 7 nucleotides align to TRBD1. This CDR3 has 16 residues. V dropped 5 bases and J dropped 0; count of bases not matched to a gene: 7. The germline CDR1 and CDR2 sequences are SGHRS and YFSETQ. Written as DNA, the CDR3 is TGCGCCAGCAGTCCTACAGGGGACTCAACTAATGAAAAACTGTTTTTT. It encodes CASSPTGDSTNEKLFF.

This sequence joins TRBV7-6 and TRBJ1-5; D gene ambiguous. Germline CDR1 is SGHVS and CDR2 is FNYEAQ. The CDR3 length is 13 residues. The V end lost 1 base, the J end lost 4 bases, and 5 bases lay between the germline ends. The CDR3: CASSLVSNQPQHF. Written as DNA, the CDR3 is TGTGCCAGCAGCTTAGTGTCTAATCAGCCCCAGCATTTT.

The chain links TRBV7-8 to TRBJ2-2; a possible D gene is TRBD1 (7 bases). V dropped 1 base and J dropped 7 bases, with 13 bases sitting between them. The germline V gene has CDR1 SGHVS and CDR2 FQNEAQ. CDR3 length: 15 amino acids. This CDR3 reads CASSLGPGGSGELFF. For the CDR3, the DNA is TGTGCCAGCAGCTTAGGGCCAGGGGGGAGCGGGGAGCTGTTTTTT. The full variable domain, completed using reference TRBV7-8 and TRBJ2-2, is GAGVSQSPRYKVAKRGQDVALRCDPISGHVSLFWYQQALGQGPEFLTYFQNEAQLDKSGLPSDRFFAERPEGSVSTLKIQRTQQEDSAVYLCASSLGPGGSGELFFGEGSRLTVL.

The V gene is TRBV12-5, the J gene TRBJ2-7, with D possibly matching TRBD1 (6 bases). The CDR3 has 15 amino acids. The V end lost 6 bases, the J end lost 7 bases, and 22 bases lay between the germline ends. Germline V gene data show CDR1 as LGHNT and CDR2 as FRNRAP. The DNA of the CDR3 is TGTGCTAGTGGCCCCCCAGGGGTTCCCCGGGATGAGCAGTACTTC. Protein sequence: CASGPPGVPRDEQYF.

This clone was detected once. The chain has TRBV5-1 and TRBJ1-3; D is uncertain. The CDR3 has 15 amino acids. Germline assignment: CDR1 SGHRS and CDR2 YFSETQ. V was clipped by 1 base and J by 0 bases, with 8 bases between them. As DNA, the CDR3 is TGCGCCAGCAGCTTGTACAGCCTCTCTGGAAACACCATATATTTT. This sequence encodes CASSLYSLSGNTIYF.

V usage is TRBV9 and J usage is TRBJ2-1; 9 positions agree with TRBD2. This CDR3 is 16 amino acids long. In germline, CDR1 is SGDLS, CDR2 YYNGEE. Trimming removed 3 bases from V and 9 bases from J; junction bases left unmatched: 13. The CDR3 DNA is TGTGCCAGCAGCGCCGGAGGGGCGGGGGGGCGCGGTGAGCAGTTCTTC. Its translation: CASSAGGAGGRGEQFF.

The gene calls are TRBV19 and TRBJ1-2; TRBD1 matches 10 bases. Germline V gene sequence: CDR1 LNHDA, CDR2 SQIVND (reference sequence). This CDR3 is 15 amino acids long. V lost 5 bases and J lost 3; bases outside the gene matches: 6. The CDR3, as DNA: TGTGCCAGTAGTCTGACCGGGACAGGGGACTATGGCTACACCTTC. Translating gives CASSLTGTGDYGYTF.

The DNA of the CDR3 is TGTGCCAGCAGTTTCACAGGCTACGAGCAGTACTTC. Translated, it gives CASSFTGYEQYF. The V and J genes are TRBV6-5 and TRBJ2-7; perhaps TRBD1 as D (5 bases). The V and J ends lost 4 bases and 3 bases respectively, with 7 bases between them. The CDR3 totals 12 residues. Germline V gives CDR1 MNHEY, CDR2 SVGAGI.

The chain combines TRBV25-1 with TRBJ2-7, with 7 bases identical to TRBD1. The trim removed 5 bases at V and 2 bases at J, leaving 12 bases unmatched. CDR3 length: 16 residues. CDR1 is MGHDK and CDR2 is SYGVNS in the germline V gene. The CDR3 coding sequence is TGTGCCAGCAGTCCCGGGACAGTAAGGGGTACCTACGAGCAGTACTTC. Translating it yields CASSPGTVRGTYEQYF.

CDR3 coding DNA: TGTGCCAGCAGCTTAGATTACGCGTTAACAGATACGCAGTATTTT. It encodes CASSLDYALTDTQYF. This chain joins TRBV11-2 and TRBJ2-3; D is unresolved. The CDR3 is 15 amino acids. Germline values: CDR1 SGHAT, CDR2 FQNNGV. Trimming stripped 0 bases from V and 3 bases from J, with 10 bases between. The full variable domain, in which reference TRBV11-2 and TRBJ2-3 provide the parts outside the CDR3, is EAGVAQSPRYKIIEKRQSVAFWCNPISGHATLYWYQQILGQGPKLLIQFQNNGVVDDSQLPKDRFSAERLKGVDSTLKIQPAKLEDSAVYLCASSLDYALTDTQYFGPGTRLTVL.

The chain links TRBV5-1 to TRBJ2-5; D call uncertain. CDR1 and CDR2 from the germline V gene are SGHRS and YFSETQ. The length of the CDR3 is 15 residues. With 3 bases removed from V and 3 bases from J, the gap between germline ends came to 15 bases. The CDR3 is CASSSGSSVKETQYF. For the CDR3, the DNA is TGCGCCAGCAGCTCCGGGTCTTCCGTTAAAGAGACCCAGTACTTC.

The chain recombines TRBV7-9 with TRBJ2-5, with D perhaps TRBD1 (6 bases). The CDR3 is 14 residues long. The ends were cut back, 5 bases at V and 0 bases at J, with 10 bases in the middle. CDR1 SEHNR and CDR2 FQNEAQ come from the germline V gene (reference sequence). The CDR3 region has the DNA TGTGCCAGCAGCCCGGGACACCACCAAGAGACCCAGTACTTC. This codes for CASSPGHHQETQYF.

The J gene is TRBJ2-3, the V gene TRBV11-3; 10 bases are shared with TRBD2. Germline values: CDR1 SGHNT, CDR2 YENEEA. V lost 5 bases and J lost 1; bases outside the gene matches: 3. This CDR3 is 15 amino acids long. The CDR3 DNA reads TGTGCCAGCAGCCAAGGACTAGCGGGCACAGATACGCAGTATTTT. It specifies CASSQGLAGTDTQYF.

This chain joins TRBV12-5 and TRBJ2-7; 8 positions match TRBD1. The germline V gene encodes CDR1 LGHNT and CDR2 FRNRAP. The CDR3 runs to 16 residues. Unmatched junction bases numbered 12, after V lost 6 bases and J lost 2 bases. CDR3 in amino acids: CASGPSEAGGAYEQYF. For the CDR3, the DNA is TGTGCTAGTGGCCCCTCCGAGGCAGGGGGCGCCTACGAGCAGTACTTC.

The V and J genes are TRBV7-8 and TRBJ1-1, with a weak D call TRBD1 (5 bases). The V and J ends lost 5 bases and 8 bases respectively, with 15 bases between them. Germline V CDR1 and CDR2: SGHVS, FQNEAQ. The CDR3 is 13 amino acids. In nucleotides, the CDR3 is TGTGCCAGCAGCCTCCCGGGGGAAGCAGAAGCTTTCTTT. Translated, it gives CASSLPGEAEAFF.

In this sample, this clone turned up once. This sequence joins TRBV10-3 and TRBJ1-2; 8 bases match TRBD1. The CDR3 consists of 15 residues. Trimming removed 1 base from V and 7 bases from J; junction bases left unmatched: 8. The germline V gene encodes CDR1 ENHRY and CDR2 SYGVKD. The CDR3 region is CAISELEGQESGYTF. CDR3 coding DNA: TGTGCCATCAGTGAGTTGGAGGGACAGGAAAGTGGCTACACCTTC.

The CDR3 loop is CATQSGTGVYEQYF. The CDR3 DNA follows: TGTGCCACCCAGTCCGGGACAGGGGTCTACGAGCAGTACTTC. The genes are TRBV6-1 and TRBJ2-7; 10 positions agree with TRBD1. The CDR3 totals 14 residues. After removal of 10 bases from V and 3 bases from J, the junction contained 9 bases not matched to a gene. Germline lookup yields CDR1 MNHNS and CDR2 SASEGT.

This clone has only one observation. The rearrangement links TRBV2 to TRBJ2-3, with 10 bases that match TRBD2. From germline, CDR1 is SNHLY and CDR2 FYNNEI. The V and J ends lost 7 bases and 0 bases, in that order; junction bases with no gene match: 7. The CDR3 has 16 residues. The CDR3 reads CASTRGLAASTDTQYF. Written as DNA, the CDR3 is TGTGCCAGCACTCGCGGACTAGCGGCTAGCACAGATACGCAGTATTTT.

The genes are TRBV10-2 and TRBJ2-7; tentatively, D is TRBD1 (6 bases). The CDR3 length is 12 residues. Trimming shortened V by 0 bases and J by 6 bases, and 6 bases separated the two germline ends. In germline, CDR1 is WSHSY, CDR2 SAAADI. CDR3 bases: TGCGCCAGCAGTGAGTCGGGGGCCGAGCAGTACTTC. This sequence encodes CASSESGAEQYF.

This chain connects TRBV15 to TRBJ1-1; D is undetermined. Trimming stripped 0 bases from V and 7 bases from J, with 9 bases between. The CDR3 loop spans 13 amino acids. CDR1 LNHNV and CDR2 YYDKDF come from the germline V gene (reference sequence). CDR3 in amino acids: CATSRERPGEAFF. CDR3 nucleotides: TGTGCCACCAGCAGAGAAAGGCCAGGTGAAGCTTTCTTT.

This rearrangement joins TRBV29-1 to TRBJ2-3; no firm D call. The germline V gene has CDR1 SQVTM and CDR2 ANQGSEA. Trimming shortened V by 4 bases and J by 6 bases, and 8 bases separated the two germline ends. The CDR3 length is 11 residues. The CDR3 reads CSVVPGDTQYF. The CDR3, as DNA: TGCAGCGTTGTTCCCGGGGATACGCAGTATTTT.

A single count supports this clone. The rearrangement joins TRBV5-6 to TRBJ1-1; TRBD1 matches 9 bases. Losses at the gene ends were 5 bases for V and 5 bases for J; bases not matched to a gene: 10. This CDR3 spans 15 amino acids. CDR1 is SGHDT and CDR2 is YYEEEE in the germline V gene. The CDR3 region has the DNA TGTGCCAGCAGTTCACAGGGGGCGCGGGGAACTGAAGCTTTCTTT. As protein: CASSSQGARGTEAFF.

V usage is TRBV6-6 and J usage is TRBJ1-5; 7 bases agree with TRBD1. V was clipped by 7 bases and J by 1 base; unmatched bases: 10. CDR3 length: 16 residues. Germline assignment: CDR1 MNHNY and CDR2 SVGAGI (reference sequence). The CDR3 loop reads CASIQKGGWSNQPQHF. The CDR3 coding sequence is TGTGCCAGCATCCAGAAAGGGGGCTGGAGCAATCAGCCCCAGCATTTT.

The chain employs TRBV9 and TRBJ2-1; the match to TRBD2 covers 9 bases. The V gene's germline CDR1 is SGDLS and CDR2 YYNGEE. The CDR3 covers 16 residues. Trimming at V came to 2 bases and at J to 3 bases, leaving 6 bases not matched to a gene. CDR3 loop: CASSVESGGYYNEQFF. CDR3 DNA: TGTGCCAGCAGCGTGGAAAGCGGGGGGTACTACAATGAGCAGTTCTTC.

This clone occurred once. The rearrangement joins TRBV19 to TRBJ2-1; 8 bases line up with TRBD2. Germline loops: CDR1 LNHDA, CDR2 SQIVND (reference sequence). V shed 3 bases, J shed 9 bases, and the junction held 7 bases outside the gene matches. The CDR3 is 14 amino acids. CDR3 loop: CASSMAGGSSEQFF. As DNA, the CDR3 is TGTGCCAGTAGTATGGCGGGGGGTTCTAGTGAGCAGTTCTTC.

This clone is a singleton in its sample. DNA of the CDR3: TGTGCCAGTAGTACGACAGGGCAGGCTAATGAAAAACTGTTTTTT. Its translation is CASSTTGQANEKLFF. The rearrangement links TRBV19 to TRBJ1-4; TRBD1 agrees at 7 bases. The CDR3 contains 15 residues. From germline, CDR1 is LNHDA and CDR2 SQIVND (reference sequence). Trimming cost V 4 bases and J 3 bases; bases outside gene matches: 5. Complete variable domain (other parts from reference TRBV19 and TRBJ1-4): DGGITQSPKYLFRKEGQNVTLSCEQNLNHDAMYWYRQDPGQGLRLIYYSQIVNDFQKGDIAEGYSVSREKKESFPLTVTSAQKNPTAFYLCASSTTGQANEKLFFGSGTQLSVL.